The rows below give T cell receptor beta chains drawn from one sample of a study of cytomegalovirus exposure and HLA in healthy donors. Using immunoSEQ multiplex PCR, the repertoire was profiled, and TCRdb retains in-frame clones only, with some absent. Here the sample spans roughly 160,000 clones, roughly 75% being singletons. The sequencing sample was made of PBMCs. Source of these receptors: a woman aged 45-60 years in good health and CMV-seropositive. Both conserved end residues are part of each CDR3. D genes are given only for firm matches. Clone size is stated in some rows and not others, as once, few, many or a class when expanded.

abundance	d_gene	v_gene	j_gene	len	CDR3nt	CDR3aa
-	-	TRBV18	TRBJ2-7	13	TGTGCCAGCTCACCACTTAAGAGCTACGAGCAGTACTTC	CASSPLKSYEQYF
-	-	TRBV6-5	TRBJ2-1	15	TGTGCCAGCAGTTACCGGCAGGGCGCTAACAATGAGCAGTTCTTC	CASSYRQGANNEQFF
-	-	TRBV4-3	TRBJ2-1	16	TGCGCCAGCAGCCAAGGACACGCGAACCCCTACAATGAGCAGTTCTTC	CASSQGHANPYNEQFF
-	TRBD1	TRBV5-1	TRBJ2-7	14	TGCGCCAGCAGCTTGGCCGGGGACAGGGCCGAGCAGTACTTC	CASSLAGDRAEQYF
-	-	TRBV14	TRBJ1-5	15	TGTGCCAGCAGCCCCGGAGGTGGGGGCAATCAGCCCCAGCATTTT	CASSPGGGGNQPQHF
-	TRBD1	TRBV28	TRBJ1-2	13	TGTGCCAGCAATACCGACAGGGCCGGGGGCTACACCTTC	CASNTDRAGGYTF
few	TRBD1	TRBV4-1	TRBJ1-4	16	TGCGCCAGCAGCCAAGATATTGGGACAGGGAGTAAGAAACTGTTTTTT	CASSQDIGTGSKKLFF
-	-	TRBV11-2	TRBJ2-7	14	TGTGCCAGCAGCCATTCTCGGGACTCCTACGAGCAGTACTTC	CASSHSRDSYEQYF
-	-	TRBV10-1	TRBJ2-1	13	TGCGCCAGCAGTGTTCGGGGAGACAATGAGCAGTTCTTC	CASSVRGDNEQFF
once	TRBD1	TRBV11-2	TRBJ2-5	15	TGTGCCAGCAGCTTAGATCCAGGGGGAAGAGAGACCCAGTACTTC	CASSLDPGGRETQYF
-	TRBD2	TRBV7-8	TRBJ2-7	14	TGTGCCAGCAGCTCGGGGACTAGCGGGGGCGAGCAGTACTTC	CASSSGTSGGEQYF
-	TRBD1	TRBV29-1	TRBJ2-1	15	TGCAGCGTGAGGGGAGTAGGGGGCGATACGAATGAGCAGTTCTTC	CSVRGVGGDTNEQFF
-	TRBD1	TRBV7-3	TRBJ2-2	15	TGTGCCAGCAGAGCCACAGGGGGCAACACCGGGGAGCTGTTTTTT	CASRATGGNTGELFF
once	-	TRBV5-4	TRBJ2-7	15	TGTGCCAGCAGTCTGGGGGCAGGAATCTCCTACGAGCAGTACTTC	CASSLGAGISYEQYF
-	-	TRBV7-9	TRBJ1-4	15	TGTTCCAGCAGCGGCATAGGGGACATAAATGAAAAACTGTTTTTT	CSSSGIGDINEKLFF
-	-	TRBV4-2	TRBJ2-6	19	TGTGCCAGCAGCCAAGTGAGCTCAGGGCAAGGCTCTGGGGCCAACGTCCTGACTTTC	CASSQVSSGQGSGANVLTF